This TCR beta chain originates from a study of blood T cell repertoires in COVID-19 (dated by TCRdb to the early 2020s). Some background on the complete study: Collaborator samples came from the United States, Italy and Spain and covered acute and convalescent phases of COVID-19. The repertoires were made available in a free public database intended to serve as a resource for research on the immune response to SARS-CoV-2. Samples were obtained from the ongoing ImmuneRACE study (first 160 participants) and from 1,000 to 1,500 subjects provided by 6 global collaborators. The prospective study material was composed of cDNA or gDNA derived from T cells, B-cell-depleted T cells, or PBMCs. Deeply sampled blood TCRbeta repertoires from subjects exposed to, actively infected with, or recovered from COVID-19 were included in the dataset. Where available, HLA class I and class II types were taken from metadata supplied by the sample provider and were not determined by assay-based typing. Sample metadata almost always included a de-identified subject ID, COVID-19 status, age in years and sex. Beyond this particular receptor, the publication reports: The quantity of clinical and demographic metadata differed by source and by participant and was supplied without curation.

V lost 4 bases and J lost 8 bases, and the count of bases not matched to a germline gene is 8. The CDR3 covers 14 residues, taking in both the cysteine and the phenylalanine. CDR3 DNA only is kept here, 42 bases in frame from base 1. Sequences SGHTA (CDR1) and FQGNSA (CDR2) are obtained from the germline V gene. As regards this clone: Its antigen is still unknown. No base-level quality is on record; no much larger clone is a single base apart.

Collaborating institutions collected whole blood in K2EDTA tubes following their own protocols. For TCRbeta analysis, collaborators shipped samples in one of three forms: frozen whole blood, isolated PBMCs, or DNA extracted from either of those sample types. TCRbeta CDR3 regions were amplified from genomic DNA using the immunoSEQ Assay, a bias-controlled multiplex PCR. Per the source publication's procedure: The number of nucleated cells in each sample was estimated from the amplification of reference gene primers within the assay. To quantify the absolute abundance of each unique TCRbeta CDR3 rearrangement, sequence reads were collapsed and filtered. For each sample, productive Simpson clonality was calculated as the square root of Simpson's diversity index across productive rearrangements. In its TCRdb copy, this immuneACCESS table keeps in-frame sequences only and misses some clones. Where compared with another copy, unresolved V genes explain less than half of these, and the others have no known cause. From that table come the V and J calls and clone size; the DNA was used to work out D and trimming. The sample has 75,000 to 95,000 clones on record, 80% of them singletons. Clones ranked in the top ten supply 9.5% to 15% of the sample.

The rearrangement joined TRBV7-2 to TRBJ1-3; a stretch of 7 junction bases matches TRBD1. Input material: peripheral blood. The sequence derives from a woman aged 40 to 50 with active or convalescent COVID-19. DNA sequence: TGTGCCAGCAGCTCCACAGGGGTCAGTCACACCATATATTTT. Its translation is CASSSTGVSHTIYF.